This TCR beta chain was captured by sequencing in a study of T cell responses to AZD1222 COVID-19 vaccine. Findings and caveats of the study: Vaccine-related CD4 TCRs covered spike, predominating at 160-218 and 743-854. White British donors predominated, females outnumbered males, and clonal diversity was possibly underestimated. After the peak T cell response, and only then, were repertoires sampled.

Worth noting for this clone: What it binds is not known.

The data were produced by immunoSEQ multiplex PCR, yet TCRdb's version contains in-frame clones alone and is incomplete. The sample lists some 140,000 clones; roughly 80% were seen once. V lost 5 bases and J lost 0, with 8 bases in between. The CDR3 loop spans 14 amino acids. Germline V lookup: CDR1 LNHNV, CDR2 YYDKDF (reference sequence). V and J are TRBV15 and TRBJ1-5; maybe TRBD1 (5 bases). The TCR originated in an adult in good health. Sequenced here: peripheral blood, sampled on day 0 of AZD1222 vaccination. Here the CDR3 DNA reads TGTGCCACCAGCGAGGGGTCTAGCAATCAGCCCCAGCATTTT. Encoded protein: CATSEGSSNQPQHF. Full variable domain (rest looked up from reference TRBV15 and TRBJ1-5): DAMVIQNPRYQVTQFGKPVTLSCSQTLNHNVMYWYQQKSSQAPKLLFHYYDKDFNNEADTPDNFQSRRPNTSFCFLDIRSPGLGDTAMYLCATSEGSSNQPQHFGDGTRLSIL.